Listed below are T cell receptor beta chains from one sample, sequenced in a study of OX40 agonist ivuxolimab in advanced cancers. The protocol was immunoSEQ multiplex PCR, while the TCRdb copy is restricted to in-frame clones and leaves out a portion. Of tens of thousands of clones listed, over 75% are singletons. Here the sequenced sample was CD4+ or CD8+ T cells sorted from blood, taken in a trial of the OX40 agonist ivuxolimab. These receptor sequences come from an adult with an advanced solid tumor such as melanoma, head and neck, liver or kidney cancer. CDR3s include the opening cysteine and the closing phenylalanine or tryptophan. Fields, in order: D gene, J gene, clone size, V gene, CDR3 DNA, CDR3 protein. The D gene is left open where the match is weak. Not all rows give a size; the values are once, few, many and, for expanded clones, a class.

NA TRBJ2-1 NA TRBV30 TGTGCCTGGAGTGTGTCGTTGGATGAGCAGTTCTTC CAWSVSLDEQFF
TRBD1 TRBJ1-2 once TRBV5-4 TGTGCCAGCAGTAAGGACAGGATTAACTATGGCTACACCTTC CASSKDRINYGYTF
NA TRBJ2-1 NA TRBV7-9 TGTGCCAGCAGCTTAAGAGCGGACCAGGGGAATGAGCAGTTCTTC CASSLRADQGNEQFF
NA TRBJ1-2 NA TRBV28 TGTGCCAGCAGTCAAGCAGGGACGGGCTATGGCTACACCTTC CASSQAGTGYGYTF
NA TRBJ2-7 NA TRBV5-3 TGTGCCATGACTGAGGACTACGAGCAGTACTTC CAMTEDYEQYF
NA TRBJ1-6 NA TRBV5-1 TGCGCCAGCTCCCGCGGGGGGGTAGAATCACCCCTCCACTTT CASSRGGVESPLHF
NA TRBJ2-7 NA TRBV7-9 TGTGCCAGCAGCTCTCGGGACGGCCCCCCCCACGAGCAGTACTTC CASSSRDGPPHEQYF
TRBD1 TRBJ2-7 once TRBV19 TGTGCCAGTAGTGTTAACAGGGGACAGTACTACGAGCAGTACTTC CASSVNRGQYYEQYF
NA TRBJ1-4 NA TRBV7-9 TGTGCCAGCAGCCTCAGAACTAATGAAAAACTGTTTTTT CASSLRTNEKLFF
NA TRBJ1-1 NA TRBV15 TGTGCCACCAGCACACAAGTCGAAGCTTTCTTT CATSTQVEAFF
TRBD2 TRBJ2-1 NA TRBV9 TGTGCCAGCAGCGTAGGGGACGGGAGGGCCCTAGAGCAGTTCTTC CASSVGDGRALEQFF
TRBD2 TRBJ2-5 NA TRBV2 TGTGCCAGCAGTGAACCTAGCGGAGAGACCCAGTACTTC CASSEPSGETQYF
TRBD2 TRBJ2-7 NA TRBV2 TGTGCCAGCAGTTGGACATTGGGGGGGAGCGAGCAGTACTTC CASSWTLGGSEQYF
TRBD2 TRBJ2-1 few TRBV6-5 TGTGCCAGCAGAAAAAGCGGGATTTCGAGTAATGAGCAGTTCTTC CASRKSGISSNEQFF
NA TRBJ2-1 NA TRBV4-3 TGCGCCAGCAGCCAAAACATCGGATCCTACAATGAGCAGTTCTTC CASSQNIGSYNEQFF
NA TRBJ1-1 once TRBV5-1 TGCGCCAGCAGCTCATCCGGGAGTAACACTGAAGCTTTCTTT CASSSSGSNTEAFF
NA TRBJ1-2 few TRBV5-6 TGTGCCAGCAGTGGACTGGGCAACTATGGCTACACCTTC CASSGLGNYGYTF
NA TRBJ2-1 NA TRBV27 TGTGCCAGCAGTGACTCCGGGAAGAACTACAATGAGCAGTTCTTC CASSDSGKNYNEQFF
NA TRBJ2-7 NA TRBV2 TGTGCCAGCACCGAGGGGGGTTACGAGCAGTACTTC CASTEGGYEQYF
NA TRBJ2-2 NA TRBV5-6 TGTGCCAGCAGCTCGGAGGGCCTAAACACCGGGGAGCTGTTTTTT CASSSEGLNTGELFF
NA TRBJ2-2 NA TRBV4-2 TGTGCCAGCAGCCAAGAAGTTCACGGAATCACCGGGGAGCTGTTTTTT CASSQEVHGITGELFF
NA TRBJ2-7 NA TRBV28 TGTGCCAGCAGCTGGTCGGCAGGTTCAAACTACGAGCAGTACTTC CASSWSAGSNYEQYF
TRBD1 TRBJ1-2 NA TRBV10-3 TGTGCCATCAAGCCCCGGGACAGGGGGGCTAACTATGGCTACACCTTC CAIKPRDRGANYGYTF
NA TRBJ2-3 NA TRBV6-5 TGTGCCAGCGGACGATCAGATACGCAGTATTTT CASGRSDTQYF
NA TRBJ1-1 once TRBV30 TGTGCCTGGAGTCCCCGGGACACCTCGAACACTGAAGCTTTCTTT CAWSPRDTSNTEAFF
NA TRBJ2-3 NA TRBV7-3 TGTGCCAGCAGCTTGGACGCGGGCACAGATACGCAGTATTTT CASSLDAGTDTQYF
NA TRBJ2-1 NA TRBV11-3 TGTGCCAGCAGCTTAGACCCGGGGCAGCCTAGCGCCACTAGCTCCAATGAGCAGTTCTTC CASSLDPGQPSATSSNEQFF